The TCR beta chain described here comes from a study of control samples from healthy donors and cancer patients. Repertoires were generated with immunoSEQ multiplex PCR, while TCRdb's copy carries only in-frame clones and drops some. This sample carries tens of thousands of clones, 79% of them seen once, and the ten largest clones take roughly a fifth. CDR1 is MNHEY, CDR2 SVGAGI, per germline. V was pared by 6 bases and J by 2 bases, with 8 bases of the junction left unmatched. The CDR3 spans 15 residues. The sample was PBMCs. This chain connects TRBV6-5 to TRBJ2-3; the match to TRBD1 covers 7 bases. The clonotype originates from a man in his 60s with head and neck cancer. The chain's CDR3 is CASRGQARHTDTQYF. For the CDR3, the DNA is TGTGCCAGCAGAGGACAGGCACGCCACACAGATACGCAGTATTTT.